Below, 15 T cell receptor beta chains from the same sample are listed, as sequenced in a study of T cell changes during pregnancy in multiple sclerosis. Some clones are missing from TCRdb's copy, which holds only in-frame ones; the method was immunoSEQ multiplex PCR. The sample consists of fewer than 110,000 clones, 92% of them appearing once. The material was peripheral blood, obtained after pregnancy. These receptors came from a female donor with multiple sclerosis, enrolled in a pregnancy study.

CDR3 residues: CASSFSTEAFF. Here the CDR3 DNA reads TGTGCCAGCAGCTTTAGTACTGAAGCTTTCTTT. The chain links TRBV5-4 to TRBJ1-1; D remains unclear. The CDR3 totals 11 residues. V shed 2 bases and J shed 5 bases, with 4 bases lying between them. CDR1 and CDR2 (germline): SGHNT, YYREEE (reference sequence).

The CDR3 loop is CATRGWGQNTGELFF. The CDR3 coding sequence is TGTGCCACCCGGGGGTGGGGCCAGAACACCGGGGAGCTGTTTTTT. The chain couples TRBV19 to TRBJ2-2; a possible D gene is TRBD2 (6 bases). Germline V gene data show CDR1 as LNHDA and CDR2 as SQIVND (reference sequence). CDR3 length: 15 amino acids. The V end was cut by 10 bases, the J end by 1 base, with 16 bases between.

This sequence joins TRBV9 and TRBJ2-1, with a possible D match to TRBD2 (5 bases). The CDR3 runs 15 residues. Germline V gene lookup returns CDR1 SGDLS and CDR2 YYNGEE. V dropped 1 base and J dropped 5 bases, with 13 bases sitting between them. CDR3 sequence reads: CASSVNFRRNNEQFF. The CDR3 DNA reads TGTGCCAGCAGCGTAAACTTTCGGAGGAACAATGAGCAGTTCTTC.

The chain couples TRBV6-1 to TRBJ1-2, with a weak D call TRBD1 (6 bases). The germline V gene has CDR1 MNHNS and CDR2 SASEGT. The CDR3 has 13 residues. Trimming stripped 1 base from V and 8 bases from J, with 11 bases between. The CDR3 sequence: CASSEGGGRGYTF. CDR3 coding DNA: TGTGCCAGCAGTGAAGGCGGGGGGCGGGGCTACACCTTC.

The chain recombines TRBV30 with TRBJ1-3; 8 nucleotides align to TRBD1. The length of the CDR3 is 16 residues. J lost 7 bases, V lost 1 base, and 12 bases had no gene match. Germline CDR1 and CDR2: GTSNPN and SVGIG (reference sequence). Here the CDR3 DNA reads TGTGCCTGGAGTGCACCCGTGGACAGGGATAGGAACACCATATATTTT. Protein: CAWSAPVDRDRNTIYF.

The chain is built from TRBV9 and TRBJ2-1, with TRBD2 identical over 12 bases. V shed 0 bases, J shed 7 bases, and the junction held 2 bases outside the gene matches. The CDR3 loop spans 15 amino acids. Germline V gene lookup returns CDR1 SGDLS and CDR2 YYNGEE. The CDR3 DNA sequence: TGTGCCAGCAGCGTAGGACTAGCGGGAGAAAATGAGCAGTTCTTC. As protein: CASSVGLAGENEQFF.

This chain links TRBV6-1 with TRBJ1-3; D is uncertain. Trimming took 0 bases from V and 0 from J, leaving 6 bases between them. There are 15 residues in the CDR3. Germline CDR1 is MNHNS and CDR2 is SASEGT. CDR3 nucleotides: TGTGCCAGCAGTGAAGCGCGCTACTCTGGAAACACCATATATTTT. The encoded protein is CASSEARYSGNTIYF.

V is TRBV18 and J is TRBJ2-1, with TRBD1 matching 8 bases. Germline V gene data show CDR1 as KGHSH and CDR2 as LQKENI. The length of the CDR3 is 14 residues. After removal of 5 bases from V and 6 bases from J, the junction contained 6 bases not matched to a gene. The CDR3 protein is CASSSYGQGNEQFF. The CDR3 nucleotides read TGTGCCAGCTCATCATATGGACAGGGCAATGAGCAGTTCTTC.

This sequence joins TRBV2 and TRBJ1-2; TRBD1 might be the D (5 bases). The V end lost 2 bases, the J end lost 4 bases, and 11 bases lay between the germline ends. The CDR3 spans 14 residues. The germline V gene encodes CDR1 SNHLY and CDR2 FYNNEI. The DNA for the CDR3 is TGTGCCAGCAGTGAATTAGGCAGGGCCTATGGCTACACCTTC. It yields the protein CASSELGRAYGYTF.

The DNA for the CDR3 is TGTGCCAGCAGCTTGAGTAGCAATCAGCCCCAGCATTTT. It yields the protein CASSLSSNQPQHF. The V gene is TRBV7-9, the J gene TRBJ1-5; D is unresolved. V dropped 3 bases and J dropped 0 bases, with 3 bases sitting between them. The CDR3 sequence is 13 residues long. From germline, CDR1 is SEHNR and CDR2 FQNEAQ (reference sequence).

The rearrangement links TRBV7-2 to TRBJ1-1, with D perhaps matching TRBD1 (5 bases). V was trimmed by 6 bases and J by 2 bases, leaving 13 bases between them. Germline loops: CDR1 SGHTA, CDR2 FQGNSA. CDR3 length: 14 amino acids. The CDR3 DNA reads as TGTGCCAGCAGACTTGACAGAAAAAACACTGAAGCTTTCTTT. Its protein is CASRLDRKNTEAFF. The complete variable domain, with remaining parts taken from reference TRBV7-2 and TRBJ1-1, reads GAGVSQSPSNKVTEKGKDVELRCDPISGHTALYWYRQSLGQGLEFLIYFQGNSAPDKSGLPSDRFSAERTGGSVSTLTIQRTQQEDSAVYLCASRLDRKNTEAFFGQGTRLTVV.

The V gene is TRBV4-3, the J gene TRBJ1-5; D call uncertain. From germline, CDR1 is LGHNA and CDR2 YSLEER. The CDR3 is 15 residues long. Between the trimmed V and J ends, which lost 0 bases and 0 bases, there was a span of 6 bases. The DNA for the CDR3 is TGCGCCAGCAGCCAAGATCAGCGTAGCAATCAGCCCCAGCATTTT. Translation: CASSQDQRSNQPQHF.

This chain joins TRBV7-9 and TRBJ2-2; D gene unclear. V gave up 2 bases and J gave up 3 bases, with 10 bases separating them. CDR1 is SEHNR and CDR2 is FQNEAQ in the germline V gene (reference sequence). CDR3 length: 15 amino acids. This CDR3 reads CASSLRLTYTGELFF. The CDR3 DNA follows: TGTGCCAGCAGCTTACGATTAACTTACACCGGGGAGCTGTTTTTT.

This chain links TRBV7-8 with TRBJ2-1; TRBD2 matches 8 bases. Germline-derived CDR1 and CDR2 are SGHVS and FQNEAQ. This CDR3 has 13 residues. The V gene end was trimmed by 4 bases and the J gene end by 6 bases; junction bases not matched to a gene: 2. The CDR3 DNA reads TGTGCCAGCAGCTACGGGGGGGCCAATGAGCAGTTCTTC. It is translated as CASSYGGANEQFF.

Written as DNA, the CDR3 is TGTGCCAGCAGAGCCGGACAGGGGAGCTCCTACGAGCAGTACTTC. Encoded protein: CASRAGQGSSYEQYF. This sequence joins TRBV5-4 and TRBJ2-7; TRBD1 agrees at 9 bases. This CDR3 is built from 15 residues. J gave up 0 bases and V 5 bases, and 6 bases lay outside the gene matches. CDR1 SGHNT and CDR2 YYREEE come from the germline V gene (reference sequence).